The entry that follows covers one T cell receptor beta chain sequence. The antigen remains unidentified. Trimming left V 6 bases short and J 4 bases short, with 13 bases between. The germline V gene encodes CDR1 MNHEY and CDR2 SMNVEV (reference sequence). The CDR3 runs 14 residues. This specimen comes from a study of a mutant IDH1 vaccine in newly diagnosed glioma. In the study overall: Standard pretreatment was either radiotherapy, temozolomide, or, for most, radiochemotherapy with temozolomide. Study results and caveats: Detectable vaccine-induced immune responses arose in more than 85% of patients.

Time point reported: week 47, end of study. One vaccine dose held 300 ug of mutant IDH1 20-mer peptide and came with topical imiquimod. The assay was immunoSEQ multiplex PCR, and TCRdb's table has in-frame clones only and misses some. The repertoire holds 84,000 or so clones, with more than 80% as singletons. The sequenced sample was PBMCs, obtained from a glioma patient whose treatment included an IDH1 peptide vaccine. This chain uses TRBV27 with TRBJ2-1, with a weak D call TRBD2 (6 bases). This sequence originates from a man aged 40-49 years with glioma. CDR3 residues: CASSPGTVYNEQFF. DNA of the CDR3: TGTGCCAGCAGCCCCGGGACTGTTTACAATGAGCAGTTCTTC.